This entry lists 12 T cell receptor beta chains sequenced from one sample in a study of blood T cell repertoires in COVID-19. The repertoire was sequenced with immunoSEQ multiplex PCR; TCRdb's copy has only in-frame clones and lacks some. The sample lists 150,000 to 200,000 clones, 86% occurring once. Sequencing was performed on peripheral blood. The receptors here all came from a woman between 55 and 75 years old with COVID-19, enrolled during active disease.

The CDR3 DNA is TGTGCCAGCAGTTTATCCTTGCGGGGGTATAATTCACCCCTCCACTTT. Translated, it gives CASSLSLRGYNSPLHF. The chain joins TRBV28 to TRBJ1-6, with D maybe TRBD1 (5 bases). The V end lost 1 base, the J end lost 4 bases, and 11 bases lay between the germline ends. Looked up from germline, CDR1 is MDHEN and CDR2 is SYDVKM. CDR3 length equals 16 residues.

CDR3: CASSFPGRRSPLHF. The CDR3 DNA reads TGTGCCAGCAGTTTTCCGGGTCGGCGGTCACCCCTCCACTTT. J is TRBJ1-6 and V is TRBV6-2 or TRBV6-3; D not certain. Between the trimmed V and J ends, which lost 4 bases and 10 bases, there was a span of 14 bases. Germline CDR1 reads MNHEY; CDR2 reads SVGEGT. This CDR3 is 14 amino acids long.

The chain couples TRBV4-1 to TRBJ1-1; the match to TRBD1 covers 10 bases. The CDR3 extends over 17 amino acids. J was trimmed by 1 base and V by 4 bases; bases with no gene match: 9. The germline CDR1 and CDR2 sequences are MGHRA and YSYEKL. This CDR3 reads CASSPGQGSNWNTEAFF. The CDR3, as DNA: TGCGCCAGCAGCCCGGGACAGGGGAGTAATTGGAACACTGAAGCTTTCTTT.

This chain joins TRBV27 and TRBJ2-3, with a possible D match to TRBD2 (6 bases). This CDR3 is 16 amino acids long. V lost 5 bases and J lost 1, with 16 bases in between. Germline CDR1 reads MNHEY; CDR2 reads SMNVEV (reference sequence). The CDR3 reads CASSQREPFRTDTQYF. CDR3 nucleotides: TGTGCCAGCAGTCAACGGGAGCCTTTTCGCACAGATACGCAGTATTTT.

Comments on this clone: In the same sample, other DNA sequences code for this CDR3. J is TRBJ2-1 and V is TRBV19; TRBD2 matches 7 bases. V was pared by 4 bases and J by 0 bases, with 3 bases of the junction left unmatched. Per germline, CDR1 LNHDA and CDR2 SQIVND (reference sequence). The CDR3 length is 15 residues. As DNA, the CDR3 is TGTGCCAGTAGTAAAACGGGGGGCTCCTACAATGAGCAGTTCTTC. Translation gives CASSKTGGSYNEQFF.

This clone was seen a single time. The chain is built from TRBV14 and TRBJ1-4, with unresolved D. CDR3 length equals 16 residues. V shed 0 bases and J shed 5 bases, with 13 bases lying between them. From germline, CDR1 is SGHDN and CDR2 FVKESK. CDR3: CASSQDRMAENEKLFF. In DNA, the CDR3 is TGTGCCAGCAGCCAAGATAGGATGGCGGAAAATGAAAAACTGTTTTTT.

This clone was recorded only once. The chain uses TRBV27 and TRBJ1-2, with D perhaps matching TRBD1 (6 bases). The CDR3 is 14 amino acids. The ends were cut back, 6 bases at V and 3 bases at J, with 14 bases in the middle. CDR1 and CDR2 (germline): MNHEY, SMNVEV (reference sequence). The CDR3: CASSKIQGYYGYTF. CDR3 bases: TGTGCCAGCAGCAAAATACAGGGTTACTATGGCTACACCTTC.

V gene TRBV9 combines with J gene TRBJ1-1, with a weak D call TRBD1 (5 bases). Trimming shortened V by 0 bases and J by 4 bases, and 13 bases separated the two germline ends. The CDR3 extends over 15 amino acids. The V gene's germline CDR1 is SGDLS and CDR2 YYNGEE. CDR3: CASSVEGSGVTEAFF. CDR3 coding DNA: TGTGCCAGCAGCGTAGAGGGTTCGGGGGTCACTGAAGCTTTCTTT.

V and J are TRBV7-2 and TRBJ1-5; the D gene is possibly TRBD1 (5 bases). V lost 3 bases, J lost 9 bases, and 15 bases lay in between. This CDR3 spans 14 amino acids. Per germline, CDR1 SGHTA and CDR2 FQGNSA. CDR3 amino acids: CASSLSQGQWPQHF. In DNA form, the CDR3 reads TGTGCCAGCAGCTTGTCCCAGGGTCAGTGGCCCCAGCATTTT.

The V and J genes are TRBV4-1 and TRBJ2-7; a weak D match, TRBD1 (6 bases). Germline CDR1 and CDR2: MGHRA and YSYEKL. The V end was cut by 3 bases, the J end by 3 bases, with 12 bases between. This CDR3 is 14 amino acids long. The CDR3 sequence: CASSQTGTGYEQYF. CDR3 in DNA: TGCGCCAGCAGCCAGACAGGTACGGGCTACGAGCAGTACTTC.

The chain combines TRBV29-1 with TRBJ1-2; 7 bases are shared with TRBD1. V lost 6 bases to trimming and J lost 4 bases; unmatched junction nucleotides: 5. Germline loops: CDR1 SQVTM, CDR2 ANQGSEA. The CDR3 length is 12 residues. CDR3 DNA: TGCAGCGTCGCCGGGACAGCCTATGGCTACACCTTC. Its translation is CSVAGTAYGYTF.

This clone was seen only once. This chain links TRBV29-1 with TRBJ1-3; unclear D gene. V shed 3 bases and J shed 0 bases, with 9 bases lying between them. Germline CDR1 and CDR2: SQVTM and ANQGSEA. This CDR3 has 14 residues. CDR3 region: CSVDPASSGNTIYF. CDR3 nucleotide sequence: TGCAGCGTTGATCCTGCCAGCTCTGGAAACACCATATATTTT. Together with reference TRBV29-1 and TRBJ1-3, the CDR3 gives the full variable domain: SAVISQKPSRDICQRGTSLTIQCQVDSQVTMMFWYRQQPGQSLTLIATANQGSEATYESGFVIDKFPISRPNLTFSTLTVSNMSPEDSSIYLCSVDPASSGNTIYFGEGSWLTVV.